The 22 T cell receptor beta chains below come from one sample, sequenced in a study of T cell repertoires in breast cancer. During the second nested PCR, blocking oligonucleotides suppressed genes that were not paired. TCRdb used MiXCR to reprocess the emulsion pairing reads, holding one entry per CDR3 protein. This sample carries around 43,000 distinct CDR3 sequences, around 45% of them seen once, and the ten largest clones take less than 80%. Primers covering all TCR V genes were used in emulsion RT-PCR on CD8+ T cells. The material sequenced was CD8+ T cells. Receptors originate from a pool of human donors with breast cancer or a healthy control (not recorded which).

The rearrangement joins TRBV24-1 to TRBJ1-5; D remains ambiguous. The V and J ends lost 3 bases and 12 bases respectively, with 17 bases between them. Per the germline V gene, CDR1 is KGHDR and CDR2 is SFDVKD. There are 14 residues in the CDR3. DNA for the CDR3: TGTGCCACCAGTGATCCAGCCGCGGTCCGAGGCCAGCATTTT. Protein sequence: CATSDPAAVRGQHF.

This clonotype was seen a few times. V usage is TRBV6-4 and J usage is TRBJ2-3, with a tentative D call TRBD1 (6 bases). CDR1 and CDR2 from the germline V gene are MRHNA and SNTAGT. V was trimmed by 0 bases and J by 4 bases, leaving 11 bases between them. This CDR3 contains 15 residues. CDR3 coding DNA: TGTGCCAGCAGTGACTCGGACAGCCCTTCAGATACGCAGTATTTT. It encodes CASSDSDSPSDTQYF.

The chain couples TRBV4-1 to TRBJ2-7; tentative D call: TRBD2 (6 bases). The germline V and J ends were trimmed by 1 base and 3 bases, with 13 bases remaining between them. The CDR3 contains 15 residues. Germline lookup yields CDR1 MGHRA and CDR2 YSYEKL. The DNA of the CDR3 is TGCGCCAGCAGCCAAGGGGAGGACACTTACTACGAGCAGTACTTC. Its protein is CASSQGEDTYYEQYF.

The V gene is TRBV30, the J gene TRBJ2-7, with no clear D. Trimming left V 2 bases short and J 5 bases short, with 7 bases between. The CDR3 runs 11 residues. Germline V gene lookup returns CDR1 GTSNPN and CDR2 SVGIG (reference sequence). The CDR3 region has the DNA TGTGCCTGGAGTCCGAGGAACGAGCAGTACTTC. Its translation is CAWSPRNEQYF.

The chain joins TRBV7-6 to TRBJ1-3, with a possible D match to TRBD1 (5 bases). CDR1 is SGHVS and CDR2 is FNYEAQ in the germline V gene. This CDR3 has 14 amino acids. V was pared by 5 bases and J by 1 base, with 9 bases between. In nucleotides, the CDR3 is TGTGCCAGCAGCAACCCAGGGTCTGGAAACACCATATATTTT. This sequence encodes CASSNPGSGNTIYF.

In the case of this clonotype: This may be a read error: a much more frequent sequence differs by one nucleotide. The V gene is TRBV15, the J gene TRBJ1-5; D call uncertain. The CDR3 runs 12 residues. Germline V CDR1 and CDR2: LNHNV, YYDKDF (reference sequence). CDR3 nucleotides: TGTGCCACCGGCAGAGACAATCAGCCCCAGCATTTT. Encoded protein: CATGRDNQPQHF.

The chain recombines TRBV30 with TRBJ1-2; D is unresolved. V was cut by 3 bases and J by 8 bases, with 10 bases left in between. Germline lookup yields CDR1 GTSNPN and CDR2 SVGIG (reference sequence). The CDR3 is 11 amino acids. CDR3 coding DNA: TGTGCCTGGAGGTTACAGACGGGCTACACCTTC. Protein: CAWRLQTGYTF.

The CDR3 sequence is CASSIYIQPARRYVEAFF. CDR3 nucleotide sequence: TGTGCCAGTAGTATATATATACAGCCGGCTCGTAGATACGTAGAAGCTTTCTTT. This chain links TRBV19 with TRBJ1-1; D gene uncertain. The germline CDR1 and CDR2 sequences are LNHDA and SQIVND (reference sequence). The ends were cut back, 2 bases at V and 8 bases at J, with 27 bases in the middle. This CDR3 is built from 18 residues.

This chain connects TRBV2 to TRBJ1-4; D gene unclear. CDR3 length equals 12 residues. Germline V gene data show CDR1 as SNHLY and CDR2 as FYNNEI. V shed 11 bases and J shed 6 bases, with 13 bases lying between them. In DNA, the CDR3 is TGTGCCGCTGGACGCCAGGATGAAAAACTGTTTTTT. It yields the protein CAAGRQDEKLFF.

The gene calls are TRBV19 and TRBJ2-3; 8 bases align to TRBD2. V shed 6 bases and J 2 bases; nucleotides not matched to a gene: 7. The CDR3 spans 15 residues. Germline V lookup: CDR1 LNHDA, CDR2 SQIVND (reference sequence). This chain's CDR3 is CASSITGLATDTQYF. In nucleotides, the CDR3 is TGTGCCAGTAGCATCACCGGACTAGCCACAGATACGCAGTATTTT.

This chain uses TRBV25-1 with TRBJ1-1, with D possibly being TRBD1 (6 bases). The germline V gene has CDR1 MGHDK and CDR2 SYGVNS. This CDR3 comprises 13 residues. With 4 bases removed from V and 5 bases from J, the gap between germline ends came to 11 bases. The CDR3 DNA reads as TGTGCCAGCAGTGGCGCGGGGGCAACTGAAGCTTTCTTT. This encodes CASSGAGATEAFF.

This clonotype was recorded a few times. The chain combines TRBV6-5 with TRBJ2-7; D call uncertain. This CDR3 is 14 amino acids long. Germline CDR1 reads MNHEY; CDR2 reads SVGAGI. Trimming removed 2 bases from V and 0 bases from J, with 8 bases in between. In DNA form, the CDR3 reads TGTGCCAGCAGTTACGGTTCTGCCTCCTACGAGCAGTACTTC. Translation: CASSYGSASYEQYF.

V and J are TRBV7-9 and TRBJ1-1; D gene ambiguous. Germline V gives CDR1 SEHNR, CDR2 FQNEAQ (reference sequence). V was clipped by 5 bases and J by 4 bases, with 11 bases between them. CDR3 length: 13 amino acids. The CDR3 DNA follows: TGTGCCAGCAGCCTTCGGCAAGGCACTGAAGCTTTCTTT. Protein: CASSLRQGTEAFF.

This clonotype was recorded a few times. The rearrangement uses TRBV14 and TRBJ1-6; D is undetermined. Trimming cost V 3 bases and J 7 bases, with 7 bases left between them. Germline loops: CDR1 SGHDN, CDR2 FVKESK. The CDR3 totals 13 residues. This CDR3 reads CASSQVFNSPLHF. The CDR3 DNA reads TGTGCCAGCAGCCAGGTCTTCAATTCACCCCTCCACTTT.

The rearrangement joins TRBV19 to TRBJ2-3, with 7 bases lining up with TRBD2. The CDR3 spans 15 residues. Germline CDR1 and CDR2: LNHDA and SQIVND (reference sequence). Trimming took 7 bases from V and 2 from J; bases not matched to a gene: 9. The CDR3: CASTQSGALTDTQYF. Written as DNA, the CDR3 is TGTGCCAGTACCCAGAGCGGGGCGCTCACAGATACGCAGTATTTT.

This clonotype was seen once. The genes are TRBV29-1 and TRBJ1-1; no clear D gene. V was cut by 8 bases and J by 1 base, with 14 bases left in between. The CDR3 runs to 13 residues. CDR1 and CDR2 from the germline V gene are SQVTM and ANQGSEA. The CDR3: CSSGGSENTEAFF. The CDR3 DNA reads TGCAGCTCTGGAGGGTCAGAGAACACTGAAGCTTTCTTT.

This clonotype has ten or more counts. CDR3 DNA: TGTGCCAGCAGTCTCGCCGGGACAGGGGAAAGGTTCTTC. It specifies CASSLAGTGERFF. The V call is TRBV27, the J call TRBJ2-1; the match to TRBD1 covers 10 bases. With V trimmed by 5 bases and J by 15 bases, 10 bases remained unmatched. The CDR3 has 13 residues. CDR1 and CDR2 (germline): MNHEY, SMNVEV (reference sequence).

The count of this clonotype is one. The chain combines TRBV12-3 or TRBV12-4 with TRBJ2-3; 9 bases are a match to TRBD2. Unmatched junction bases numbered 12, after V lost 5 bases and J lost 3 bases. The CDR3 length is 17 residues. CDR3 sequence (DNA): TGTGCCAGCAGTCCGGGCCCTAGCGGGAAAAGTACAGATACGCAGTATTTT. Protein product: CASSPGPSGKSTDTQYF.

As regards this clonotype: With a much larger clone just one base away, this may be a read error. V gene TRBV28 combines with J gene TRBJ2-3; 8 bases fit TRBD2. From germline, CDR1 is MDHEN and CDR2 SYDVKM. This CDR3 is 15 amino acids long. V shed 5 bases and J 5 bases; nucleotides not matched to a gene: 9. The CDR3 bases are TGTGCCAGCAGTCGCAGGGGACTAGAGATAGATACGCAGTATTTT. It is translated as CASSRRGLEIDTQYF.

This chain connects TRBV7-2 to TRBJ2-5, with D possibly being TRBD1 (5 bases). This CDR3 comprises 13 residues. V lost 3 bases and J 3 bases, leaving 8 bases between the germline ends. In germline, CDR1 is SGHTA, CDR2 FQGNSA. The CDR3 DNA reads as TGTGCCAGCAGCTTGAGCAGGGAAGAGACCCAGTACTTC. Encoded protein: CASSLSREETQYF.

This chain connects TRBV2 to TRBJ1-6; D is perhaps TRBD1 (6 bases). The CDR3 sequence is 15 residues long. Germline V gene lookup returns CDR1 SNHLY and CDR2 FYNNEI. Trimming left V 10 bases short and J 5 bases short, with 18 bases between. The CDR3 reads CATDWTAPNNSPLHF. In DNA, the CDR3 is TGTGCCACCGATTGGACAGCACCTAATAATTCACCCCTCCACTTT.

CDR3 DNA sequence: TGTGCCAGCCGACTGATAACGGACACTGAAGCTTTCTTT. This gives the protein CASRLITDTEAFF. The chain uses TRBV18 and TRBJ1-1; D remains ambiguous. Germline V gene data show CDR1 as KGHSH and CDR2 as LQKENI. V lost 8 bases and J 3 bases, leaving 13 bases between the germline ends. This CDR3 is 13 amino acids long.